The rows below give T cell receptor beta chains drawn from one sample of a study of Ad26.COV2.S vaccination and SARS-CoV-2 variants. Profiled with immunoSEQ multiplex PCR; TCRdb holds only in-frame clones, not every one. This sample has more than 40,000 clones; around 83% occur once, and the top ten carry around 47%. The input for sequencing was peripheral blood, taken after recovery from COVID-19. Receptors originate from a human donor who had recovered from COVID-19. The CDR3 runs from the conserved cysteine through the conserved F or W. D genes are given only for firm matches. Size is stated for part of the rows, as once, few or many counts, or as a class when the clone is expanded.

d_call: NA
j_call: TRBJ2-1
clone_size: few
v_call: TRBV5-1
cdr3_nt: TGCGCCAGCAGCTCTCAAGGGGCGGGCAATGAGCAGTTCTTC
cdr3_aa: CASSSQGAGNEQFF

d_call: NA
j_call: TRBJ2-5
clone_size: NA
v_call: TRBV11-2
cdr3_nt: TGTGCCAGCAGCTTAATAGGGGTAGGACTATTTCAGAAGACCCAGTACTTC
cdr3_aa: CASSLIGVGLFQKTQYF

d_call: NA
j_call: TRBJ1-2
clone_size: NA
v_call: TRBV3-1/TRBV3-2
cdr3_nt: TGTGCCAGCAGCCAAGAATGGGCAGGGAAAGGCTACACCTTC
cdr3_aa: CASSQEWAGKGYTF

d_call: NA
j_call: TRBJ2-7
clone_size: few
v_call: TRBV4-1
cdr3_nt: TGCGCCAGCAGCCAGACCCCTAACCTAGCCGAAAGCTCCTACGAGCAGTACTTC
cdr3_aa: CASSQTPNLAESSYEQYF

d_call: NA
j_call: TRBJ2-7
clone_size: NA
v_call: TRBV13
cdr3_nt: TGTGCCAGCAGCTCCCATGGGGGACGGGGGGAGCAGTACTTC
cdr3_aa: CASSSHGGRGEQYF

d_call: TRBD1
j_call: TRBJ1-1
clone_size: NA
v_call: TRBV10-3
cdr3_nt: TGTGCCATTCGGGACAGGGCAAACACTGAAGCTTTCTTT
cdr3_aa: CAIRDRANTEAFF

d_call: NA
j_call: TRBJ2-7
clone_size: NA
v_call: TRBV18
cdr3_nt: TGTGCCAGCTCACCATCTTTGGCAGTAGACGAGCAGTACTTC
cdr3_aa: CASSPSLAVDEQYF

d_call: NA
j_call: TRBJ1-3
clone_size: NA
v_call: TRBV7-9
cdr3_nt: TGTGCCAGCAGCTTAGTCGACAGGCTGTTCTCTGGAAACACCATATATTTT
cdr3_aa: CASSLVDRLFSGNTIYF

d_call: NA
j_call: TRBJ1-5
clone_size: few
v_call: TRBV5-1
cdr3_nt: TGCGCCAGCAGCTTGGCCGGCAGGGATAATCAGCCCCAGCATTTT
cdr3_aa: CASSLAGRDNQPQHF

d_call: NA
j_call: TRBJ2-5
clone_size: NA
v_call: TRBV19
cdr3_nt: TGTGCCAGTAGTACGAACCGCGGAGAGACCCAGTACTTC
cdr3_aa: CASSTNRGETQYF

d_call: TRBD1
j_call: TRBJ1-2
clone_size: many
v_call: TRBV27
cdr3_nt: TGTGCCAGCAGCAACCCACCACTCGCAGGGGGAAATGGCTACACCTTC
cdr3_aa: CASSNPPLAGGNGYTF

d_call: NA
j_call: TRBJ1-2
clone_size: NA
v_call: TRBV24-1
cdr3_nt: TGTGCCACCAGTGACCGGGACTCCCTGGCCTATGGCTACACCTTC
cdr3_aa: CATSDRDSLAYGYTF

d_call: NA
j_call: TRBJ2-5
clone_size: NA
v_call: TRBV12-5
cdr3_nt: TGTGCTAGTGGACAGCCCCAAGAGACCCAGTACTTC
cdr3_aa: CASGQPQETQYF

d_call: NA
j_call: TRBJ1-1
clone_size: NA
v_call: TRBV5-1
cdr3_nt: TGCGCCAGCAGCCATGGGGACTGGAACACTGAAGCTTTCTTT
cdr3_aa: CASSHGDWNTEAFF

d_call: TRBD2
j_call: TRBJ2-1
clone_size: NA
v_call: TRBV2
cdr3_nt: TGTGCCAGCAGTACTCGGACTAGCGGGGGGCGGGAGCAGTTCTTC
cdr3_aa: CASSTRTSGGREQFF

d_call: TRBD1
j_call: TRBJ1-1
clone_size: NA
v_call: TRBV6-5
cdr3_nt: TGTGCCAGCAGGGGGACAGAGAACACTGAAGCTTTCTTT
cdr3_aa: CASRGTENTEAFF

d_call: NA
j_call: TRBJ2-1
clone_size: NA
v_call: TRBV5-4
cdr3_nt: TGTGCCAGCAGTTTACAGGGTACTCCCTACAATGAGCAGTTCTTC
cdr3_aa: CASSLQGTPYNEQFF

d_call: NA
j_call: TRBJ1-1
clone_size: NA
v_call: TRBV30
cdr3_nt: TGTGCCCGGATAAGGGAGACTGAAGCTTTCTTT
cdr3_aa: CARIRETEAFF

d_call: NA
j_call: TRBJ1-3
clone_size: NA
v_call: TRBV11-2
cdr3_nt: TGTGCCAGCACCCAGGGCTCAACTGGAAACACCATATATTTT
cdr3_aa: CASTQGSTGNTIYF

d_call: NA
j_call: TRBJ2-3
clone_size: once
v_call: TRBV28
cdr3_nt: TGTGCCAGCAGTTCCCGGGACTTCACAGATACGCAGTATTTT
cdr3_aa: CASSSRDFTDTQYF

d_call: TRBD1
j_call: TRBJ1-4
clone_size: NA
v_call: TRBV5-6
cdr3_nt: TGTGCCAGCAGCTTGACGGGACAGGGGGCGGATGAAAAACTGTTTTTT
cdr3_aa: CASSLTGQGADEKLFF

d_call: NA
j_call: TRBJ2-1
clone_size: NA
v_call: TRBV5-1
cdr3_nt: TGCGCCAGCAGCTTGTCTCACGGCTCCTACAATGAGCAGTTCTTC
cdr3_aa: CASSLSHGSYNEQFF

d_call: NA
j_call: TRBJ2-7
clone_size: NA
v_call: TRBV7-2
cdr3_nt: TGTGCCAGCAGCCCCGCGGGTGGGGCAACCAGAGCCTACGAGCAGTACTTC
cdr3_aa: CASSPAGGATRAYEQYF

d_call: TRBD1
j_call: TRBJ2-3
clone_size: NA
v_call: TRBV5-1
cdr3_nt: TGCGCCAGCACCATGAGGGGACAGGGGGCTACAGATACGCAGTATTTT
cdr3_aa: CASTMRGQGATDTQYF

d_call: NA
j_call: TRBJ2-3
clone_size: NA
v_call: TRBV18
cdr3_nt: TGTGCCAGCTCACCAGTGGAAAGCACAGATACGCAGTATTTT
cdr3_aa: CASSPVESTDTQYF

d_call: NA
j_call: TRBJ1-1
clone_size: NA
v_call: TRBV2
cdr3_nt: TGTGCCAGCAGCCCCAGGGGAATGAGCACTGAAGCTTTCTTT
cdr3_aa: CASSPRGMSTEAFF

d_call: NA
j_call: TRBJ1-6
clone_size: NA
v_call: TRBV6-4
cdr3_nt: TGTGCCAGCAGGGGCAGCTCCGGGACCCCCCTCCACTTT
cdr3_aa: CASRGSSGTPLHF

d_call: NA
j_call: TRBJ2-7
clone_size: NA
v_call: TRBV5-1
cdr3_nt: TGCGCCAGCAGCTTTACCGGGGACTACGAGCAGTACTTC
cdr3_aa: CASSFTGDYEQYF

d_call: NA
j_call: TRBJ2-2
clone_size: NA
v_call: TRBV29-1
cdr3_nt: TGCAGCGCCGTGGCCCAGGCGAACACCGGGGAGCTGTTTTTT
cdr3_aa: CSAVAQANTGELFF

d_call: NA
j_call: TRBJ2-3
clone_size: NA
v_call: TRBV2
cdr3_nt: TGTGCCAGCAGTGAAGAGAACTCAGATACGCAGTATTTT
cdr3_aa: CASSEENSDTQYF

d_call: TRBD2
j_call: TRBJ2-1
clone_size: once
v_call: TRBV19
cdr3_nt: TGTGCCAGTAGTGACCCTAGCGGGAGAAATGAGCAGTTCTTC
cdr3_aa: CASSDPSGRNEQFF

d_call: NA
j_call: TRBJ1-3
clone_size: few
v_call: TRBV30
cdr3_nt: TGTGCCTGGAGTGCAGGGGCCTGGTCTGGAAACACCATATATTTT
cdr3_aa: CAWSAGAWSGNTIYF

d_call: TRBD1
j_call: TRBJ1-1
clone_size: NA
v_call: TRBV28
cdr3_nt: TGTGCCAGCAGTTCGACCGGGACAGGGGGCACTGAAGCTTTCTTT
cdr3_aa: CASSSTGTGGTEAFF

d_call: NA
j_call: TRBJ1-5
clone_size: NA
v_call: TRBV18
cdr3_nt: TGTGCCAGCTCAAAGACGGATAGCAATCAGCCCCAGCATTTT
cdr3_aa: CASSKTDSNQPQHF

d_call: NA
j_call: TRBJ1-2
clone_size: NA
v_call: TRBV30
cdr3_nt: TGTGCCTGGAGTCCACGAGGCAGCAGATTCGTCTATGGCTACACCTTC
cdr3_aa: CAWSPRGSRFVYGYTF

d_call: NA
j_call: TRBJ2-5
clone_size: NA
v_call: TRBV18
cdr3_nt: TGTGCCAGCTCATCACAACGAGTACAAGAGACCCAGTACTTC
cdr3_aa: CASSSQRVQETQYF

d_call: NA
j_call: TRBJ1-1
clone_size: few
v_call: TRBV5-1
cdr3_nt: TGCGCCAGCAGCTTGACTGCTTCGAACACTGAAGCTTTCTTT
cdr3_aa: CASSLTASNTEAFF

d_call: NA
j_call: TRBJ1-2
clone_size: once
v_call: TRBV21-1
cdr3_nt: TGTGCCTTCGCGGTCCGTATCTTGCATGGCTACACCTTC
cdr3_aa: CAFAVRILHGYTF

d_call: NA
j_call: TRBJ2-1
clone_size: NA
v_call: TRBV5-6
cdr3_nt: TGTGCCAGCAGCTTTACGGGGGCCAACAATGAGCAGTTCTTC
cdr3_aa: CASSFTGANNEQFF

d_call: NA
j_call: TRBJ2-1
clone_size: NA
v_call: TRBV5-1
cdr3_nt: TGCGCCAGCAGCTTCGGAACGAGAGGAAATGAGCAGTTCTTC
cdr3_aa: CASSFGTRGNEQFF

d_call: TRBD1
j_call: TRBJ1-1
clone_size: NA
v_call: TRBV2
cdr3_nt: TGTGCCAGCAGCCCAGGACAGGGGAAGGATGGCGGCACTGAAGCTTTCTTT
cdr3_aa: CASSPGQGKDGGTEAFF

d_call: NA
j_call: TRBJ1-3
clone_size: NA
v_call: TRBV11-2
cdr3_nt: TGTGCCAGCAGCTTAGTAAGGTCGACGTTTAGACTGGGAAACACCATATATTTT
cdr3_aa: CASSLVRSTFRLGNTIYF

d_call: NA
j_call: TRBJ2-2
clone_size: NA
v_call: TRBV2
cdr3_nt: TGTGCCAGCAGTGTAGGGCAGGGGGGAACCGGGGAGCTGTTTTTT
cdr3_aa: CASSVGQGGTGELFF

d_call: TRBD2
j_call: TRBJ2-1
clone_size: NA
v_call: TRBV10-3
cdr3_nt: TGTGCCATCAGTGAACTCATCACCGGACTAGCGGGGAGCTCCTACAATGAGCAGTTCTTC
cdr3_aa: CAISELITGLAGSSYNEQFF

d_call: NA
j_call: TRBJ1-1
clone_size: NA
v_call: TRBV5-5
cdr3_nt: TGTGCCAGCAGCTTGACGTTCAACACTGAAGCTTTCTTT
cdr3_aa: CASSLTFNTEAFF

d_call: TRBD1
j_call: TRBJ1-5
clone_size: NA
v_call: TRBV7-2
cdr3_nt: TGTGCCAGCAACCAACAGGGGGGGCTGCAGCCCCAGCATTTT
cdr3_aa: CASNQQGGLQPQHF

d_call: NA
j_call: TRBJ2-7
clone_size: NA
v_call: TRBV4-1
cdr3_nt: TGCGCCAGCAGCGCCGGGTTCCCAACCTACGAGCAGTACTTC
cdr3_aa: CASSAGFPTYEQYF

d_call: TRBD2
j_call: TRBJ2-7
clone_size: NA
v_call: TRBV10-3
cdr3_nt: TGTGCCATCAGTGTGGGGGGAGGGCCGTACGAGCAGTACTTC
cdr3_aa: CAISVGGGPYEQYF

d_call: NA
j_call: TRBJ2-7
clone_size: once
v_call: TRBV1
cdr3_nt: TGCACCAGCAGCCAAGATAAGGGAAAGGGGCCCTCCGAGCAGTACTTC
cdr3_aa: CTSSQDKGKGPSEQYF

d_call: NA
j_call: TRBJ2-1
clone_size: NA
v_call: TRBV13
cdr3_nt: TGTGCCAGCAGATTGGGGATGGGGGGCGAGGATGAGCAGTTCTTC
cdr3_aa: CASRLGMGGEDEQFF

d_call: TRBD1
j_call: TRBJ1-4
clone_size: NA
v_call: TRBV2
cdr3_nt: TGTGCCAGCAGCAGGGGGCCTGATGAAAAACTGTTTTTT
cdr3_aa: CASSRGPDEKLFF

d_call: NA
j_call: TRBJ1-1
clone_size: NA
v_call: TRBV7-9
cdr3_nt: TGTGCCAGCAGAACGGGAGGGGTTCCGAACACTGAAGCTTTCTTT
cdr3_aa: CASRTGGVPNTEAFF

d_call: NA
j_call: TRBJ2-1
clone_size: NA
v_call: TRBV27
cdr3_nt: TGTGCCAGCAGTTTCAAGGCCATCAAAGCGGAGGAGCAGTTCTTC
cdr3_aa: CASSFKAIKAEEQFF

d_call: NA
j_call: TRBJ2-1
clone_size: NA
v_call: TRBV19
cdr3_nt: TGTGCCAGTAGTGGGCAGGATGAGCAGTTCTTC
cdr3_aa: CASSGQDEQFF

d_call: TRBD1
j_call: TRBJ2-5
clone_size: few
v_call: TRBV19
cdr3_nt: TGTGCCAGTAGTACCGGACAGGGAGAGACCCAGTACTTC
cdr3_aa: CASSTGQGETQYF

d_call: NA
j_call: TRBJ2-3
clone_size: few
v_call: TRBV7-9
cdr3_nt: TGTGCCAGCATCGGCAGGCACACAGATACGCAGTATTTT
cdr3_aa: CASIGRHTDTQYF

d_call: NA
j_call: TRBJ1-4
clone_size: NA
v_call: TRBV28
cdr3_nt: TGTGCCAGCAGTTTGAGCCCTGGGAAACTGTTTTTT
cdr3_aa: CASSLSPGKLFF

d_call: NA
j_call: TRBJ2-3
clone_size: NA
v_call: TRBV27
cdr3_nt: TGTGCCAGCACCCCCATGACCTTTTCCCTAGGGGCTAAAGCAGATACGCAGTATTTT
cdr3_aa: CASTPMTFSLGAKADTQYF

d_call: TRBD2
j_call: TRBJ2-7
clone_size: NA
v_call: TRBV18
cdr3_nt: TGTGCCAGCTCACCTGGACTAGCTAAGGACTACGAGCAGTACTTC
cdr3_aa: CASSPGLAKDYEQYF

d_call: NA
j_call: TRBJ2-1
clone_size: medium-sized
v_call: TRBV7-9
cdr3_nt: TGTGCCAGCAGCTCCAGACTCCCCTCCTACAATGAGCAGTTCTTC
cdr3_aa: CASSSRLPSYNEQFF